The TCR beta chain under discussion was sequenced for a study of shared T cell receptors in the human thymus. This CDR3 comprises 15 residues. The V gene's germline CDR1 is SGDLS and CDR2 YYNGEE. Trimming removed 0 bases from V and 8 bases from J; junction bases left unmatched: 6. The protocol was immunoSEQ multiplex PCR, while the TCRdb copy is restricted to in-frame clones and leaves out a portion. The table lists approximately 760,000 clones, roughly 85% of them singletons. The sample holds a few counts of this clone. These same records also appear under a second study, on human thymus T cells. That investigation notes: Immunologically healthy infants in Finland undergoing congenital heart defect surgery were the donors. Thymus pieces cut out during corrective heart surgery were the tissue that was used. Thymic and blood repertoires appeared to carry a bias in their V and J gene usage. Unrelated individuals were reported by related research to share highly overlapping thymic repertoires.

The chain couples TRBV9 to TRBJ2-1; TRBD2 agrees at 9 bases. The sequence came from a girl in the first two years of life with a congenital heart defect. The sequenced sample consisted of thymocytes. For the CDR3, the DNA is TGTGCCAGCAGCGTAGGTAGCGGGGGAGGAGATGAGCAGTTCTTC. Encoded protein: CASSVGSGGGDEQFF.